The 23 T cell receptor beta chains in this list originate from one sample, sequenced in a study of tumor-infiltrating lymphocytes in primary liver carcinoma. Co-extracted RNA and DNA came from approximately 20-30 mg of unsorted bulk tissue. TCR beta cDNA came from about 0.45 ug total RNA, primed with a constant-region primer. Slightly modified ARM-PCR served as the procedure for the TCR beta libraries. These libraries came from three rounds of nested multiplex PCR. Researchers ran the first two PCR rounds for roughly 11 cycles each with TRBV1-TRBV30 forward primers and a C-beta reverse primer. A single record per CDR3 protein comes from TCRdb applying MiXCR to the multiplex PCR reads. The sample yields under 85,000 distinct CDR3 sequences, over 60% seen once. Sequences were obtained from liver tumor tissue from sampling region 1. Described subset: tumor region T1, superior pole. The receptors were gathered from a man aged 40-55 years with primary liver carcinoma and hepatitis B virus infection.

The sample holds many counts of this clonotype. J is TRBJ1-2 and V is TRBV29-1; perhaps TRBD1 as D (5 bases). Germline V gives CDR1 SQVTM, CDR2 ANQGSEA. V lost 7 bases, J lost 4 bases, and 13 bases lay in between. The CDR3 extends over 12 amino acids. CDR3 in amino acids: CSAPRGSYGYTF. CDR3 bases: TGCAGCGCCCCCCGGGGGTCCTATGGCTACACCTTC.

On this clonotype itself: A read error may be the cause here, since a much bigger clone is one base away. The rearrangement joins TRBV6-1 to TRBJ2-1, with D perhaps TRBD2 (7 bases). This CDR3 is 14 amino acids long. Germline CDR1 is MNHNS and CDR2 is SASEGT. The CDR3 DNA sequence: TGTGCCAACAGTGATTTGGGGGGGGGCGATGAGCAGTTCTTC. This gives the protein CANSDLGGGDEQFF.

For this clonotype: An end of the junction differs from the germline gene, which may be a read error. This sequence joins TRBV2 and TRBJ2-1, with 7 nucleotides matching TRBD2. The CDR3 contains 14 residues. Germline CDR1 reads SNHLY; CDR2 reads FYNNEI. CDR3 sequence reads: CAGSGKVSYNEQFF. CDR3 bases: TGTGCCGGCAGCGGGAAGGTGTCCTACAATGAGCAGTTCTTC.

This clonotype was detected only a few times. This chain links TRBV28 with TRBJ1-2; possibly TRBD1 for D (5 bases). Germline lookup yields CDR1 MDHEN and CDR2 SYDVKM. V dropped 5 bases and J dropped 4 bases, with 14 bases sitting between them. This CDR3 region has 14 residues. CDR3 sequence (DNA): TGTGCCAGCAGTCTCATCGGACATCCCTATGGCTACACCTTC. Encoded protein: CASSLIGHPYGYTF.

Concerning this clonotype itself: A read error is likely, as this CDR3 ends without the conserved phenylalanine or tryptophan. The DNA is left out, because the CDR3 cannot be placed on it with certainty; the CDR3 is given as TCRdb lists it. CDR3 loop: CATLPGTGTSAQYS. The chain is built from TRBV10-3 and TRBJ2-4; the table gives TRBD2 as D, unverified against the DNA. 14 amino acids form the CDR3, both terminal residues included. Per germline, CDR1 ENHRY and CDR2 SYGVKD.

To note about this clonotype: At one end the junction does not follow the germline gene, possibly because of a read error. This sequence joins TRBV11-3 and TRBJ2-7, with D perhaps TRBD1 (5 bases). Germline CDR1 is SGHNT and CDR2 is YENEEA. This CDR3 has 14 residues. CDR3 sequence: CVSSPGEGDYEQYF. CDR3 bases: TGTGTCAGCAGCCCTGGAGAAGGGGACTACGAGCAGTACTTC.

To note about this clonotype: Germline is not matched at one junction end, which may reflect a read error. This chain links TRBV12-3 or TRBV12-4 with TRBJ2-1; no reliable D call. CDR3 size: 14 residues. Here the CDR3 reads CASSLMLSYDEQFF. CDR3 nucleotide sequence: TGTGCCAGCAGTTTAATGCTGTCCTACGATGAGCAGTTCTTC.

Details on this clonotype: The conserved phenylalanine or tryptophan is not found at the CDR3 terminus, so this likely reflects a read error. The limits of the CDR3 on the DNA are not certain, so only TCRdb's listed CDR3 is given. V and J are TRBV11-2 and TRBJ2-1; TRBD2 reflects the table's D call only, with no check against the DNA. Germline V gene lookup returns CDR1 SGHAT and CDR2 FQNNGV. The CDR3 is 14 residues long, counting both termini. This chain's CDR3 is CASSSAAGGNGNSC.

Remarks on this clonotype: This CDR3 is missing its conserved last phenylalanine or tryptophan, likely due to a read error. The DNA is left out, because the CDR3 cannot be placed on it with certainty; the CDR3 is given as TCRdb lists it. This chain uses TRBV30 with TRBJ2-1; TRBD2, the table's D call, was not compared with the DNA. The CDR3 sequence runs 13 residues, both termini included. The germline gives CDR1 GTSNPN, CDR2 SVGIG (reference sequence). CDR3 amino acids: CAWRSPLPGEHFL.

With respect to this clonotype: The junction differs from germline at one of its ends, possibly a read error. The chain is built from TRBV7-9 and TRBJ2-3; 11 positions match TRBD2. The CDR3 is 18 amino acids. Germline V gene lookup returns CDR1 SEHNR and CDR2 FQNEAQ (reference sequence). In nucleotides, the CDR3 is TGTGCCAGCAACTTAGGCAGTAGCGGGAGGGCCGGCACATATACGCAGTATTTT. As protein: CASNLGSSGRAGTYTQYF.

The rearrangement joins TRBV25-1 to TRBJ2-3; no firm D call. Looked up from germline, CDR1 is MGHDK and CDR2 is SYGVNS. The CDR3 spans 15 residues. V lost 5 bases and J lost 5, with 17 bases in between. CDR3 in amino acids: CASSKFRHGEDTQYF. DNA for the CDR3: TGTGCCAGCAGTAAATTTAGACATGGGGAAGATACGCAGTATTTT.

The J gene is TRBJ2-7, the V gene TRBV5-1; no definite D call. CDR3 length: 15 residues. The V gene's germline CDR1 is SGHRS and CDR2 YFSETQ. V shed 7 bases and J shed 0 bases, with 17 bases lying between them. The CDR3 loop reads CASAQSPTASYEQYF. In DNA form, the CDR3 reads TGCGCCAGCGCCCAATCACCGACTGCCTCCTACGAGCAGTACTTC.

In regard to this clonotype: A junction boundary mismatches the germline segment, possibly from a read error. The chain employs TRBV5-1 and TRBJ2-2; D is perhaps TRBD1 (6 bases). This CDR3 is 15 amino acids long. The V gene's germline CDR1 is SGHRS and CDR2 YFSETQ. CDR3 coding DNA: TGCGCCAGCAACCGCGCAGGGGCTCACACTGGGGAGCTGTTTTTT. Translating it yields CASNRAGAHTGELFF.

This clonotype was seen only once. The rearrangement uses TRBV6-1 and TRBJ2-7, with D tentatively TRBD2 (6 bases). The CDR3 covers 15 residues. Germline CDR1 reads MNHNS; CDR2 reads SASEGT. V lost 1 base and J 3 bases, leaving 13 bases between the germline ends. CDR3 bases: TGTGCCAGCAGTGAAGAGTCGGAGGGTAGCTACGAGCAGTACTTC. Its translation is CASSEESEGSYEQYF.

With respect to this clonotype: A much larger clone lies one base from this, so it may be a read error. The chain recombines TRBV28 with TRBJ2-7; D is ambiguous. Looked up from germline, CDR1 is MDHEN and CDR2 is SYDVKM. There are 15 residues in the CDR3. CDR3 in DNA: TGTGTCAGCAGTTTATGGTCCAGCAGCTCCTACGAGCAGTACTTC. As protein: CVSSLWSSSSYEQYF.

As for this clonotype: No conserved phenylalanine or tryptophan is present at the end of the CDR3, so a read error is the likely explanation. The chain carries TRBV29-1 and TRBJ1-2; D is unclear. In germline, CDR1 is SQVTM, CDR2 ANQGSEA. CDR3 length equals 12 residues. Trimming shortened V by 6 bases and J by 2 bases, and 10 bases separated the two germline ends. Written as DNA, the CDR3 is TGCAGCGTCGTACATTCCAACTATGGCTACACCCTC. It translates to CSVVHSNYGYTL.

The chain employs TRBV7-9 and TRBJ2-1; 12 positions match TRBD2. After removal of 5 bases from V and 10 bases from J, the junction contained 9 bases not matched to a gene. CDR3 length equals 15 residues. CDR1 is SEHNR, CDR2 FQNEAQ, per germline (reference sequence). Here the CDR3 DNA reads TGTGCCAGCAGCCCTCGACTAGCGGGGGACGACGAGCAGTTCTTC. It yields the protein CASSPRLAGDDEQFF.

As concerns this clonotype: One end of the junction does not line up with germline, which may come from a read error. The J gene is TRBJ2-2, the V gene TRBV7-2, with 7 bases identical to TRBD2. The CDR3 contains 11 residues. Looked up from germline, CDR1 is SGHTA and CDR2 is FQGNSA. The CDR3 region has the DNA TGTGCCCGGACTAGTTCCGGGGAGCTGCTTTTT. The encoded protein is CARTSSGELLF.

Note on this clonotype: The conserved phenylalanine or tryptophan normally closing the CDR3 is absent here, so this likely arose from a read error. The DNA is left out, because the CDR3 cannot be placed on it with certainty; the CDR3 is given as TCRdb lists it. This rearrangement joins TRBV11-2 to TRBJ2-7. Germline V gene lookup returns CDR1 SGHAT and CDR2 FQNNGV. The CDR3 length equals 11 residues, ends included. The chain's CDR3 is CVSSWGNEQCY.

About this clonotype: No conserved phenylalanine or tryptophan ends this CDR3, so it is likely a read error. The DNA is omitted, as the CDR3 cannot be located on it reliably, and the CDR3 follows TCRdb's listing. The chain is built from TRBV5-1 and TRBJ2-7; no check of the table's D call, TRBD1, against the DNA was made. Per germline, CDR1 SGHRS and CDR2 YFSETQ. A total of 13 residues make up the CDR3, ends included. The CDR3 loop is CGSSFGTSNEQYI.

Regarding this clonotype: This sequence may be a read error, since a much larger clone differs from it by one base. The chain links TRBV5-1 to TRBJ2-7; tentative D call: TRBD1 (6 bases). Germline CDR1 and CDR2: SGHRS and YFSETQ. The CDR3 runs 13 residues. The DNA of the CDR3 is TGCGCCAGCGGCACAGGGTCGGGCTACGAGCACTACTTC. Encoded protein: CASGTGSGYEHYF.

As for this clonotype: The conserved closing phenylalanine or tryptophan is absent in this CDR3, likely reflecting a read error. The DNA is left out, because the CDR3 cannot be placed on it with certainty; the CDR3 is given as TCRdb lists it. The chain carries TRBV11-2 and TRBJ2-1. With termini counted, the CDR3 has 13 amino acids. CDR1 is SGHAT and CDR2 is FQNNGV in the germline V gene. CDR3 in amino acids: CASSLNDAYEQNL.

Comments on this clonotype: This clone may be a read error of a much larger clone one base away. This chain links TRBV28 with TRBJ1-6; D remains ambiguous. Looked up from germline, CDR1 is MDHEN and CDR2 is SYDVKM. The CDR3 contains 13 residues. CDR3 sequence: CASSFVGNLPLHF. The DNA for the CDR3 is TGTGCCAGCAGTTTTGTGGGAAATTTACCCCTCCACTTT.